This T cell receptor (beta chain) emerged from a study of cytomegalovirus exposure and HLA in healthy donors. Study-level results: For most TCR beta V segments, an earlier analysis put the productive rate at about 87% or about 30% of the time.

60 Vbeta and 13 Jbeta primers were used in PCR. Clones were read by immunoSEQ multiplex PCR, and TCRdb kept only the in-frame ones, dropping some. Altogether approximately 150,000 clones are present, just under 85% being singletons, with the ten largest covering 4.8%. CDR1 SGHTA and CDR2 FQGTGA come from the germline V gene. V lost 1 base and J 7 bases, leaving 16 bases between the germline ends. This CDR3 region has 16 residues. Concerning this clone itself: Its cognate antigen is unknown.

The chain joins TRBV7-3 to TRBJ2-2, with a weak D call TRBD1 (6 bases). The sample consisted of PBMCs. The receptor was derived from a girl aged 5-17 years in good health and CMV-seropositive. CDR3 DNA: TGTGCCAGCAGCTTAAGACAACAGGGTGGTGGCGGGGAGCTGTTTTTT. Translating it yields CASSLRQQGGGGELFF. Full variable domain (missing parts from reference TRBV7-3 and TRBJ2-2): GAGVSQTPSNKVTEKGKYVELRCDPISGHTALYWYRQSLGQGPEFLIYFQGTGAADDSGLPNDRFFAVRPEGSVSTLKIQRTERGDSAVYLCASSLRQQGGGGELFFGEGSRLTVL.